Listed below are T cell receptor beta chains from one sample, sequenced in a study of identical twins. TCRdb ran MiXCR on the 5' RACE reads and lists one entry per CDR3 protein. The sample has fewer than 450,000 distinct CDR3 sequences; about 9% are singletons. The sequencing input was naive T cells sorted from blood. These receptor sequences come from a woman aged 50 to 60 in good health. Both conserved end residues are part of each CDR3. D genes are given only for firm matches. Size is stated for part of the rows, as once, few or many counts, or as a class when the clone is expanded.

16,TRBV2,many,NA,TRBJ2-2,CASSEETPPFGGELFF,TGTGCCAGCAGTGAAGAGACCCCCCCTTTTGGCGGGGAGCTGTTTTTT
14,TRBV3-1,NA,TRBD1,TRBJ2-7,CASSPGTGKVEQYF,TGTGCCAGCAGCCCGGGGACAGGGAAGGTCGAGCAGTACTTC
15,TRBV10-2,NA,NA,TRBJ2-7,CASSGTDRFSYEQYF,TGCGCCAGCAGTGGCACGGACCGTTTCTCCTACGAGCAGTACTTC
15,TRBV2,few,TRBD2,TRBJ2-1,CASSEGLAGYNEQFF,TGTGCCAGCAGTGAGGGACTAGCGGGATACAATGAGCAGTTCTTC
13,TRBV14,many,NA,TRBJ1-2,CASRPLRNYGYTF,TGTGCCAGCAGACCTCTACGGAACTATGGCTACACCTTC
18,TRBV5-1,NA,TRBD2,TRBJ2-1,CASSLQDTPGLAANEQFF,TGCGCCAGCAGCTTGCAAGATACTCCGGGACTAGCGGCGAATGAGCAGTTCTTC
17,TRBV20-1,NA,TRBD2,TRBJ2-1,CSAPGTSGRVAYNEQFF,TGCAGTGCTCCCGGGACTAGCGGGAGGGTGGCATACAATGAGCAGTTCTTC
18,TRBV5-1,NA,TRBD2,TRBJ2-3,CASSAAGTSGRSTDTQYF,TGCGCCAGCAGCGCAGCCGGGACTAGCGGAAGAAGCACAGATACGCAGTATTTT
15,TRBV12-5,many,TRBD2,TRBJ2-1,CASGLGTSGHNEQFF,TGTGCTAGTGGTTTGGGGACTAGCGGACACAATGAGCAGTTCTTC
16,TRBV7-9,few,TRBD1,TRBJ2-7,CASSLATGTGDYEQYF,TGTGCCAGCAGCTTAGCCACCGGGACAGGGGACTACGAGCAGTACTTC
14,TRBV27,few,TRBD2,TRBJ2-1,CASSLGLAGDRQFF,TGTGCCAGCAGTTTAGGGCTAGCGGGAGACAGACAGTTCTTC
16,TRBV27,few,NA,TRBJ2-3,CASSIRQALNADTQYF,TGTGCCAGCAGTATCCGACAGGCGCTTAACGCAGATACGCAGTATTTT
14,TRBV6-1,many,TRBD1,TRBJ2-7,CASSTTGTDYEQYF,TGTGCCAGCAGTACCACCGGGACAGACTACGAGCAGTACTTC
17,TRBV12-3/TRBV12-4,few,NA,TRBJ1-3,CASSLVWRQREGNTIYF,TGTGCCAGCAGTTTAGTATGGAGACAGCGAGAGGGAAACACCATATATTTT
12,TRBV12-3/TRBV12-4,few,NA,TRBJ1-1,CASSFGPNEAFF,TGTGCCAGCAGTTTCGGACCTAATGAAGCTTTCTTT
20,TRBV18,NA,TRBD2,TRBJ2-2,CASSPRFLAGGSWNTGELFF,TGTGCCAGCTCACCACGGTTCCTAGCGGGAGGTTCGTGGAATACCGGGGAGCTGTTTTTT
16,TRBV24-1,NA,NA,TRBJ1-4,CATSDGDGATNEKLFF,TGTGCCACCAGTGATGGAGACGGAGCAACTAATGAAAAACTGTTTTTT
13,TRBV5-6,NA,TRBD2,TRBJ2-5,CASTAGRVETQYF,TGTGCCAGCACTGCAGGGAGGGTGGAGACCCAGTACTTC
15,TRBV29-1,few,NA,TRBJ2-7,CSVEGERTSPREQYF,TGCAGCGTTGAGGGGGAGCGGACCTCTCCTAGGGAGCAGTACTTC
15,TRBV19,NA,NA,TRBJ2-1,CASSIDSGTPTGQFF,TGTGCCAGTAGTATAGATTCCGGGACTCCTACTGGGCAGTTCTTC
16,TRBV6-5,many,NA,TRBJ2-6,CASSQTDSSGANVLTF,TGTGCCAGCAGTCAAACTGACAGCTCTGGGGCCAACGTCCTGACTTTC